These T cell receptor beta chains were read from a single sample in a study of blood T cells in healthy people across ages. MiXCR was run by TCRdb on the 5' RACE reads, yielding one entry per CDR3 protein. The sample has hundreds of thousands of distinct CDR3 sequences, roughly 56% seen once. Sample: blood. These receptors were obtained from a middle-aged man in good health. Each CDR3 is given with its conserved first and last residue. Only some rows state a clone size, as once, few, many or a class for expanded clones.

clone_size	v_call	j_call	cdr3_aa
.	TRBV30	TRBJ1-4	CAWTRRTVEKLFF
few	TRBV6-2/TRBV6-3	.	CASWGLPSDYEQYF
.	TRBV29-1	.	CSVRTGIRYEQYF
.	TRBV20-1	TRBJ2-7	CSVERQGMYEQYF
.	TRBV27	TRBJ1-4	CASSLGVLNEKLFF
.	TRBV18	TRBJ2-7	CASSQEPQGASYEQYF
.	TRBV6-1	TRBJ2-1	CASIFRDRDNEQFF
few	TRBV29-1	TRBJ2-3	CSVTIVGTDTQYF
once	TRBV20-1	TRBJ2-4	CSAFRRLAKNIQYF
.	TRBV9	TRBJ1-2	CASTRDRGFEGYTF
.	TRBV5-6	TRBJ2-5	CASSFWQGGRKETQYF
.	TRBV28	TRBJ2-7	CASHGTGGGYEQYF
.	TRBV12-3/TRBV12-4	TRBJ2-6	CASSFFDSFSGANVLTF
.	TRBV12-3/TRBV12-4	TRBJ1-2	CASTGGRGYTF
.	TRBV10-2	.	CASSDGVSGYEQYF
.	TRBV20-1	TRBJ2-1	CSAESERSVAYNEQFF
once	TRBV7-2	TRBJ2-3	CASSWGTSFSPDTQYF
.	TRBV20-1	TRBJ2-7	CSARGGLATYEQYF
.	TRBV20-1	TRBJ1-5	CSAGRDGQPQHF
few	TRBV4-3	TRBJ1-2	CASSVGTLDGYTF
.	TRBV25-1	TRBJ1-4	CASSESTGKNEKLFF
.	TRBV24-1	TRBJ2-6	CATSEAWGVPNIRGSGANVLTF
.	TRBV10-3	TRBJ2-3	CTISESPDTDTQYF
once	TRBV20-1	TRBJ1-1	CSAGGGVNTEAFF
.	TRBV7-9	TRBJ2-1	CASSLSPSNEQFF
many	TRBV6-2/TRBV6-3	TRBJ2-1	CASEVRVGRVRTNEQFF
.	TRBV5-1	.	CASSWDSEVGYEQYF
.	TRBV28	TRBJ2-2	CASSNPGQTITGELFF
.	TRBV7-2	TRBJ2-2	CASSSRGPGRTGTGELFF
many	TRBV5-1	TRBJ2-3	CASSRRNTDTQYF
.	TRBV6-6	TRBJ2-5	CASTTSYQETQYF
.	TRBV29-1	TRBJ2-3	CSAWPREGGTDTQYF
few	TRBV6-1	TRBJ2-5	CASSEMGSEETQYF